What follows is one T cell receptor beta chain and its context. Its antigen is not identified. A much larger clone differs from this one at a single base, so this may be a read error. A modified ARM-PCR protocol with three rounds of nested PCR amplified TCRbeta. TCRdb processed the multiplex PCR reads anew with MiXCR; each CDR3 protein has one entry. In the table there are some 99,000 distinct CDR3 sequences, 75% of which are singletons. The data derive from a study of tumor and adjacent non-tumor tissue in lung cancer. As for the study in general: Histology: about a dozen adenocarcinoma, a couple of squamous cell carcinoma, 1 small cell lung cancer. Stage I to III disease affected roughly 10 men and 4 or 5 women aged roughly 31 to 85.

Unmatched junction bases numbered 20, after V lost 7 bases and J lost 4 bases. CDR3 size: 19 residues. Germline loops: CDR1 LGHNA, CDR2 YNFKEQ. Study-wide results and limits: Compared with tumor, normal lung showed significantly lower TCR diversity. Tumor repertoires had a smaller top 100 clone share than normal lung.

RNA was extracted from bulk tissue without any cell sorting. The chain couples TRBV4-2 to TRBJ1-4; 8 nucleotides match TRBD1. Specimen: lung tumor tissue. This receptor was obtained from a woman in her sixties with non-small cell lung cancer. As DNA, the CDR3 is TGTGCCAGCACCCTTAGGAGTGGGACAGGTGGGGCCAGTAATGAAAAACTGTTTTTT. Translated: CASTLRSGTGGASNEKLFF.